Presented here are 6 T cell receptor beta chains from one specimen sequenced in a study of technical replicates of blood from a few donors. The repertoire was sequenced with immunoSEQ multiplex PCR; TCRdb's copy has only in-frame clones and lacks some. The sample records about 75,000 clones, 95% to 98% being singletons. Sequences were obtained from T cells isolated from PBMCs. Receptors originate from a human donor in good health.

The genes are TRBV4-1 and TRBJ2-5; tentative D call: TRBD2 (5 bases). The V end lost 5 bases, the J end lost 10 bases, and 11 bases lay between the germline ends. CDR1 is MGHRA and CDR2 is YSYEKL in the germline V gene. The CDR3 is 11 residues long. The CDR3 region has the DNA TGCGCCAGCAGCGAGGGAATGGACCAGTACTTC. This encodes CASSEGMDQYF.

J is TRBJ2-1 and V is TRBV28; D is possibly TRBD2 (6 bases). V was pared by 8 bases and J by 4 bases, with 12 bases between. Germline values: CDR1 MDHEN, CDR2 SYDVKM. The CDR3 length is 13 residues. The DNA of the CDR3 is TGTGCCAGCTGGAAGACTAGGTACAATGAGCAGTTCTTC. Its translation is CASWKTRYNEQFF.

The rearrangement joins TRBV4-1 to TRBJ2-3; D uncertain. CDR3 length: 13 amino acids. Trimming took off 3 bases at V and 4 bases at J, with 8 bases between the two ends. The germline CDR1 and CDR2 sequences are MGHRA and YSYEKL. The CDR3 nucleotides read TGCGCCAGCAGCCAGATAGAGGCAGATACGCAGTATTTT. This translates into CASSQIEADTQYF.

The gene calls are TRBV7-9 and TRBJ2-7, with TRBD2 as a possible D gene (6 bases). From germline, CDR1 is SEHNR and CDR2 FQNEAQ (reference sequence). Trimming removed 5 bases from V and 3 bases from J, with 20 bases in between. CDR3 length equals 16 residues. The DNA for the CDR3 is TGTGCCAGCAGCCCCGGCCCCTCGATAGCGGACTACGAGCAGTACTTC. Its protein is CASSPGPSIADYEQYF. Drawing the rest from reference TRBV7-9 and TRBJ2-7, the complete variable domain is DTGVSQNPRHKITKRGQNVTFRCDPISEHNRLYWYRQTLGQGPEFLTYFQNEAQLEKSRLLSDRFSAERPKGSFSTLEIQRTEQGDSAMYLCASSPGPSIADYEQYFGPGTRLTVT.

The chain carries TRBV27 and TRBJ1-1, with D uncertain. The CDR3 runs to 14 residues. CDR1 is MNHEY, CDR2 SMNVEV, per germline (reference sequence). V dropped 6 bases and J dropped 5 bases, with 16 bases sitting between them. The CDR3 nucleotides read TGTGCCAGCAGATCAACCGGGTATTTAACTGAAGCTTTCTTT. This codes for CASRSTGYLTEAFF.

This chain joins TRBV18 and TRBJ1-3; D not certain. This CDR3 spans 15 amino acids. CDR1 is KGHSH, CDR2 LQKENI, per germline. Trimming took 3 bases from V and 2 from J, leaving 11 bases between them. The DNA of the CDR3 is TGTGCCAGCTCACCCTCCCAGATGCCTGGAAACACCATATATTTT. This translates into CASSPSQMPGNTIYF.